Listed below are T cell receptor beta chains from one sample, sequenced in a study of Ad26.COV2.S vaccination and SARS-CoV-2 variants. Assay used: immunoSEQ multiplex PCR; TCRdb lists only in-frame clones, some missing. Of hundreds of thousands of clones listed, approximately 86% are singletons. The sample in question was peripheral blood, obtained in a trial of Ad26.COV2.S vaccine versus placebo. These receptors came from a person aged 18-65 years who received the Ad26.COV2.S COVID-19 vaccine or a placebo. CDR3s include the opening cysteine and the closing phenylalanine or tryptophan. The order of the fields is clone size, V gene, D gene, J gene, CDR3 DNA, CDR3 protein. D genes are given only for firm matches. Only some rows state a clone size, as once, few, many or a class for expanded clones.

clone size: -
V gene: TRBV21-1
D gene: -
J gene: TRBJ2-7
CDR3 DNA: TGTGCCAGCAGCAGGGGGACTAACTCCTACGAGCAGTACTTC
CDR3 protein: CASSRGTNSYEQYF

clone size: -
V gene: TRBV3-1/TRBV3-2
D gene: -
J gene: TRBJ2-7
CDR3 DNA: TGTGCCAGCAGCCCGGGGGCAGGGACGCACTACGAGCAGTACTTC
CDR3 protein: CASSPGAGTHYEQYF

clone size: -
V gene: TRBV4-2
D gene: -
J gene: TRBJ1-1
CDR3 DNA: TGTGCCAGCAGCCAAGATACGGCCGGAGGGAGGACTGAAGCTTTCTTT
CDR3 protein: CASSQDTAGGRTEAFF

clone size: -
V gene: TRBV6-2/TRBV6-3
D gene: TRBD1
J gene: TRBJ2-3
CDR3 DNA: TGTGCCAGCAGTACGACGTTACAGGGGACAGATACGCAGTATTTT
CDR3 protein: CASSTTLQGTDTQYF

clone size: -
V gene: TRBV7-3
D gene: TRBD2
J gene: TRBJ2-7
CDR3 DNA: TGTGCCAGCAGCCGGGAAGCGGGACTCTCCTACGAGCAGTACTTC
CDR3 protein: CASSREAGLSYEQYF

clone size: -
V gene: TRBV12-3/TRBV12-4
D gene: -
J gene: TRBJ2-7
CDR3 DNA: TGTGCCAGCTCCCCTACTACCTCCTACGAGCAGTACTTC
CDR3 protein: CASSPTTSYEQYF

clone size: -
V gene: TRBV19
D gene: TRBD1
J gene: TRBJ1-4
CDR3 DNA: TGTGCCAGTAGTAAGGGACAGGGAAAAGCTAATGAAAAACTGTTTTTT
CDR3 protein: CASSKGQGKANEKLFF

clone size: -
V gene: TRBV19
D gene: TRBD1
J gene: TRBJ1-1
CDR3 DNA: TGTGCCAGTAGTAACCGACAGGGTTTGGGCACTGAAGCTTTCTTT
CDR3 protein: CASSNRQGLGTEAFF

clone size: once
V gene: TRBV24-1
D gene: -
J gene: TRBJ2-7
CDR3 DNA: TGTGCCACCAGTGAGGGGCAGGGGAAGACCGAGCAGTACTTC
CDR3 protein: CATSEGQGKTEQYF

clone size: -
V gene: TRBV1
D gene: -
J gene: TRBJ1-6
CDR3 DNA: TGCACCAGCAGCTTATTTGACAGGGACAATTCACCCCTCCACTTT
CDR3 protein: CTSSLFDRDNSPLHF

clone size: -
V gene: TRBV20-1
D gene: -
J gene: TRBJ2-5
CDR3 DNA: TGCAGTGCTAGTTACCTCCGGGAGACCCAGTACTTC
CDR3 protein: CSASYLRETQYF

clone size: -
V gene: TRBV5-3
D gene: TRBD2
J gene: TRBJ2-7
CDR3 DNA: TGTGCCAGAAGCTTGGATGGGACTAGATCAGAATACTACGAGCAGTACTTC
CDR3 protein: CARSLDGTRSEYYEQYF

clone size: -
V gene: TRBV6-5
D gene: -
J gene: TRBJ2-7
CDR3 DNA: TGTGCCAGCAGCATGGGCACTTACTCCTACGAGCAGTACTTC
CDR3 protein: CASSMGTYSYEQYF

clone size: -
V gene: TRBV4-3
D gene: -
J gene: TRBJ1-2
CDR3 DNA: TGCGCCAGCAGCCCCTCCCTAGACCCCGCTACTGGCGGTGGCTACACCTTC
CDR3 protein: CASSPSLDPATGGGYTF

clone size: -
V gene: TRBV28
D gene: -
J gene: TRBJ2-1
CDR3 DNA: TGTGCCAGCAGTTTCATTGCGGACTCCTACAATGAGCAGTTCTTC
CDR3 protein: CASSFIADSYNEQFF

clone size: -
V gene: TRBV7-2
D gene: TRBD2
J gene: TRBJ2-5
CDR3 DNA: TGTGCCAGCAGCTTAGCGGGATCTAGCGGGGGGGCAAGGGAGACCCAGTACTTC
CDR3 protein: CASSLAGSSGGARETQYF

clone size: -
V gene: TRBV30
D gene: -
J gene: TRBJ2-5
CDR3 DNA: TGTGCCTGGGCGGGGCAGGGAGAGACCCAGTACTTC
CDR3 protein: CAWAGQGETQYF

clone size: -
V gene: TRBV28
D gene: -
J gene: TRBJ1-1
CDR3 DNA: TGTGCCAGCAGTTTCCGCGACACTGAAGCTTTCTTT
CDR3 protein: CASSFRDTEAFF

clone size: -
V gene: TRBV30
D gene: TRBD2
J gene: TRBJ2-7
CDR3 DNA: TGTGCCTGGGAGGACGGTAGCGGGAGGGCCAGCTCCTACGAGCAGTACTTC
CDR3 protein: CAWEDGSGRASSYEQYF

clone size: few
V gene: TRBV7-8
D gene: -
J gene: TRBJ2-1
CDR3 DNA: TGTGCCAGCAACGAGCTTCAGCAGTTCTTC
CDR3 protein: CASNELQQFF

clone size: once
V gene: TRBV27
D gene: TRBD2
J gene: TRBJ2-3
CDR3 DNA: TGTGCCAGCAGTTCTCCCGCGGGGGGCACAGATACGCAGTATTTT
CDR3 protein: CASSSPAGGTDTQYF

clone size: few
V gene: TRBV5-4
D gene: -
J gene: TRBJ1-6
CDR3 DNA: TGTGCCAGCAGCTTGGTGGGACCAAATTCACCCCTCCACTTT
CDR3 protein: CASSLVGPNSPLHF

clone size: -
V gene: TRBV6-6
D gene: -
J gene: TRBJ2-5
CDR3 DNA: TGTGCCAGCAGCAGACCAACTCAAGAGACCCAGTACTTC
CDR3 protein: CASSRPTQETQYF

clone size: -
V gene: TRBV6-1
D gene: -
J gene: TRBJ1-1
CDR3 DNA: TGTGCCAGCAGTGAGAGGGAGGGCACTGAAGCTTTCTTT
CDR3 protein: CASSEREGTEAFF

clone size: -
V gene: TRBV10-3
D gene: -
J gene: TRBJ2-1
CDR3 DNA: TGTGCCATCACCGGGGAACCTAGCTACAATGAGCAGTTCTTC
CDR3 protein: CAITGEPSYNEQFF

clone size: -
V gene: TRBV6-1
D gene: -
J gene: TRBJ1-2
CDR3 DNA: TGTGCCAGCAGTGGGGCAGGGGTGGGATTTAACTATGGCTACACCTTC
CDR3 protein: CASSGAGVGFNYGYTF

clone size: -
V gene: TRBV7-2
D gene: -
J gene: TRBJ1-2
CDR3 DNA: TGTGCCAGCAGTCCGAATCTGAGATCGGTCGGCTACACCTTC
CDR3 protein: CASSPNLRSVGYTF

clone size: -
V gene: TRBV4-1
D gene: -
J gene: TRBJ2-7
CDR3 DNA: TGCGCCAGCAGCCCCGCCGCGGTTGGCTACGAGCAGTACTTC
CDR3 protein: CASSPAAVGYEQYF

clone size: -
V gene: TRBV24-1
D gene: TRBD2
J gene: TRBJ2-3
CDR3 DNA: TGTGCCACCAGTGATTCTAGCGGGGGAACAGATACGCAGTATTTT
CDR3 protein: CATSDSSGGTDTQYF

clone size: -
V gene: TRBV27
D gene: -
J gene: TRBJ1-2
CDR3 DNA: TGTGCCAGCAGTTCAACGGACAATCGGGGCTACACCTTC
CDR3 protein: CASSSTDNRGYTF

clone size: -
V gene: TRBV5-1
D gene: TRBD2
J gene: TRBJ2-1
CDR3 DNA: TGCGCCAGCACACCCTGGACTAGCGGGGGGACCTACCACTCCTACAATGAGCAGTTCTTC
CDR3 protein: CASTPWTSGGTYHSYNEQFF

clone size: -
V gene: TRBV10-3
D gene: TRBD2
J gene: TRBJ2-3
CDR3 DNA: TGTGCCATCAAAGCTCTAGCGGGGGGGCCCGAGGCAGATACGCAGTATTTT
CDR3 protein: CAIKALAGGPEADTQYF

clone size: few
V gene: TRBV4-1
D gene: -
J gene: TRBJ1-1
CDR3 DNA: TGCGCCAGCAGCAACCCGGGCATAGGTACTGAAGCTTTCTTT
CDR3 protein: CASSNPGIGTEAFF

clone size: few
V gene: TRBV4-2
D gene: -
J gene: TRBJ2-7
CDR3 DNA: TGTGCCAGCAGCCAAGAGGGTTACGAGCAGTACTTC
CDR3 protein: CASSQEGYEQYF

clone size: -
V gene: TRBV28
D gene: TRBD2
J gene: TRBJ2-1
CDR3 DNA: TGTGCCAGCAGTAGACGACTAGCGGGAGGGCCCTTTCGGAGGAATGAGCAGTTCTTC
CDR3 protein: CASSRRLAGGPFRRNEQFF

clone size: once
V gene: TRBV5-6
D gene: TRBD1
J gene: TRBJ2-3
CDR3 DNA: TGTGCCAGCAGCTCCCGACGCCGGGACAGGGGGCAAGCAGATACGCAGTATTTT
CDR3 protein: CASSSRRRDRGQADTQYF

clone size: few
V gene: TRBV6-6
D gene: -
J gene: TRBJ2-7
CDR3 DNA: TGTGCCAGCAGTCCCCTCGCACAGGGCTCCTACGAGCAGTACTTC
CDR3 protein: CASSPLAQGSYEQYF

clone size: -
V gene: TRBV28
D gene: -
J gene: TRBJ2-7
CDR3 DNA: TGTGCCAGCAGGACGACTAGTGGGCGTTCGCAGTACTTC
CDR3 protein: CASRTTSGRSQYF

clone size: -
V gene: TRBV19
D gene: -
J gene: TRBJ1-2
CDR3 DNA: TGTGCCAGTAGTATGGGGCAGGCCTATGGCTACACCTTC
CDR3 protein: CASSMGQAYGYTF

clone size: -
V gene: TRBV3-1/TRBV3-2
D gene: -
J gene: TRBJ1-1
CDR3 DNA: TGTGCCAGCAGCCCCCGGGGGAACACTGAAGCTTTCTTT
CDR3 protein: CASSPRGNTEAFF

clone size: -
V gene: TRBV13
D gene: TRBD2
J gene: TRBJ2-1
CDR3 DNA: TGTGCCAGCAGCTTATCGCTACTAGCGGGTCCCTACAATGAGCAGTTCTTC
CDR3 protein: CASSLSLLAGPYNEQFF

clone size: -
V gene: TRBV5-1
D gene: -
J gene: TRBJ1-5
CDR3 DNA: TGCGCCAGCAGTCTCGACGGGGTATGGCAGCCCCAGCATTTT
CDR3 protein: CASSLDGVWQPQHF

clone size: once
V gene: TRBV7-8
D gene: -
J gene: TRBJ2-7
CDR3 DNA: TGTGCCAGCAGCCCGTACAGGGTAGTATATGACGAGCAGTACTTC
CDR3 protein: CASSPYRVVYDEQYF

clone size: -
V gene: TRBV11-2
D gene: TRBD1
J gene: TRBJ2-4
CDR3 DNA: TGTGCCAGCAGCCGTCTGACAGGGGCCAGCATTCAGTACTTC
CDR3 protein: CASSRLTGASIQYF

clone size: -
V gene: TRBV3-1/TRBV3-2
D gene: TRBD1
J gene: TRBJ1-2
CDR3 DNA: TGTGCCAGCAGCCCTGGGACAGGGCATGGCTACACCTTC
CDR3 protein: CASSPGTGHGYTF

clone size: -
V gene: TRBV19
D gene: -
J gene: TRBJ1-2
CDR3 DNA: TGTGCCAGTACCTCGGACAGATATGGCTACACCTTC
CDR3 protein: CASTSDRYGYTF

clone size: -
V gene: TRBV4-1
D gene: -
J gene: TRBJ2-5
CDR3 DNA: TGCGCCAGCAGCCAAGAAAGACCCCAAGAGACCCAGTACTTC
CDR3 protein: CASSQERPQETQYF

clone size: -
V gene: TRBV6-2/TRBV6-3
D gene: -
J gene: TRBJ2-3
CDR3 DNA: TGTGCCAGCAGTCATACTCCGGGATTCAGTGGGGGACCCACAGATACGCAGTATTTT
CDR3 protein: CASSHTPGFSGGPTDTQYF

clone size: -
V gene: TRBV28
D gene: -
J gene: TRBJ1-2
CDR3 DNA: TGTGCCAGCAGTTTCCATTCAAGTAGCTATGGCTACACCTTC
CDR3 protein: CASSFHSSSYGYTF

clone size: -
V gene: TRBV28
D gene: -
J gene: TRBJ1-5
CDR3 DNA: TGTGCCAGTCAGAGGTATAGCAATCAGCCCCAGCATTTT
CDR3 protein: CASQRYSNQPQHF

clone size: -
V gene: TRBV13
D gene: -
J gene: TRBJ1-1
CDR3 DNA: TGTGCCAGCAGCTTAGCAGTACCGAACGAAGCTTTCTTT
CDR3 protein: CASSLAVPNEAFF

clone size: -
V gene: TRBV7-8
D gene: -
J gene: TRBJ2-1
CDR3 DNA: TGTGCCAGCAGCCTCCACTATGAGCAGTTCTTC
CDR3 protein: CASSLHYEQFF